One T cell receptor beta chain is described in this entry. This entry is derived from a study of control samples from healthy donors and cancer patients. Measured with immunoSEQ multiplex PCR; TCRdb has only the in-frame clones, and not every one. The table lists 100,000 to 150,000 clones, 92% of them singletons. The specimen was PBMCs. This sequence originates from a man older than 75 with head and neck cancer.

CDR3 sequence: CASSQEGLAGGPTYEQYF. As DNA, the CDR3 is TGCGCCAGCAGCCAGGAAGGACTAGCGGGGGGCCCAACCTACGAGCAGTACTTC. The chain uses TRBV4-1 and TRBJ2-7; 14 nucleotides line up with TRBD2. From germline, CDR1 is MGHRA and CDR2 YSYEKL. The trim removed 3 bases at V and 2 bases at J, leaving 9 bases unmatched. The CDR3 has 18 amino acids.